This T cell receptor beta chain was documented in a study of Ad26.COV2.S vaccination and SARS-CoV-2 variants. V trimming: 6 bases; J trimming: 7 bases; junction bases outside the gene matches: 12. Germline V gene sequence: CDR1 SGDLS, CDR2 YYNGEE. The CDR3 length is 15 residues. The assay was immunoSEQ multiplex PCR, and TCRdb's table has in-frame clones only and misses some. The table has some 320,000 clones, around four fifths seen once. Documented treatment: roughly 19 received Ad26.COV2.S at low or high dose, single or two shots; about 5 received placebo; per-sample allocation not given. Collection of samples fell on day 63 after the first vaccine or placebo injection.

This chain joins TRBV9 and TRBJ1-4; 7 bases are a match to TRBD1. This sequence was found in a person between 18 and 65 years old who received the Ad26.COV2.S COVID-19 vaccine or a placebo. Specimen: peripheral blood, collected in a trial of Ad26.COV2.S vaccine versus placebo. As DNA, the CDR3 is TGTGCCAGCAACCAAATGGGACAGTCGGGTGAAAAACTGTTTTTT. The encoded protein is CASNQMGQSGEKLFF.